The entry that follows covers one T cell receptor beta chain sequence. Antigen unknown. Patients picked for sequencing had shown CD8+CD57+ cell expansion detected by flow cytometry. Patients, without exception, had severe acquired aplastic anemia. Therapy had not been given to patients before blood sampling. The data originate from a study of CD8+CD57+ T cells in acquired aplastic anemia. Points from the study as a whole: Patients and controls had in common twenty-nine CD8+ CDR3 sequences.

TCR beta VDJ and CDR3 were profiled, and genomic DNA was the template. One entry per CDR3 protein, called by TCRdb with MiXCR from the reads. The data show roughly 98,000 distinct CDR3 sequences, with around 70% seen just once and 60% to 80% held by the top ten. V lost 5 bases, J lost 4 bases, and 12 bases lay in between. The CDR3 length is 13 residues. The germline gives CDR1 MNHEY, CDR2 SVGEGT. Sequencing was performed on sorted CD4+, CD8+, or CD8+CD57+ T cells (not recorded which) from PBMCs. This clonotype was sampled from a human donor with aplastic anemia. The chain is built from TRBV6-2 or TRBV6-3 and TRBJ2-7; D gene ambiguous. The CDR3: CASSQRDGYEQYF. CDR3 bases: TGTGCCAGCAGTCAACGAGATGGTTACGAGCAGTACTTC.